The present entry profiles one T cell receptor (beta chain) with its context. There are a few counts of this clone. The antigen it binds to is not known. No base qualities exist here, and no much larger clone lies one base off it. This entry comes from a study of blood T cell repertoires in COVID-19 (dated by TCRdb to 2020 to 2021). Broadly, across the study: Samples from collaborators originated in the United States, Italy and Spain and spanned both the acute and convalescent phases of COVID-19. The material from the prospective study consisted of cDNA or gDNA derived from T cells, B-cell-depleted T cells, or PBMCs. Deeply sampled blood TCRbeta repertoires from subjects exposed to, actively infected with, or recovered from COVID-19 were included in the dataset. The repertoires were released in a freely available public database meant as a resource for research on the immune response to SARS-CoV-2. The samples were drawn from the first 160 participants of the ongoing ImmuneRACE study and from roughly 1,300 subjects provided by 6 global collaborators. A de-identified subject ID, COVID-19 status, age in years and sex were almost always included in the sample metadata. Where HLA class I and class II types were available, the types were taken from metadata supplied by the sample provider, not from assay-based typing. The paper's findings and limits, for the study overall: The quantity of clinical and demographic metadata differed by source and by participant and was supplied without curation.

Germline trimming amounts to 4 bases on V and 6 bases on J, with 4 as the count of junction bases outside the gene matches. The CDR3 sequence holds 14 residues, the cysteine and phenylalanine included. Of the read, only the CDR3 DNA is kept; its 42 bases are in frame from base 1. CDR1 and CDR2 (SNHLY, FYNNEI) derive from the germline V gene. TCRbeta CDR3 regions were amplified from genomic DNA using the immunoSEQ Assay, a bias-controlled multiplex PCR. The study's own analysis went as follows. The number of nucleated cells in each sample was estimated from the amplification of reference gene primers within the assay. To quantify the absolute abundance of each unique TCRbeta CDR3 rearrangement, sequence reads were collapsed and filtered. For each sample, productive Simpson clonality was calculated as the square root of Simpson's diversity index over productive rearrangements. TCRdb mirrors the immuneACCESS table, restricted to in-frame sequences. Some clones are absent from its copies; in checked studies, under half trace to an unresolved V gene, and the reason for the others is unknown. V, J and clone size are taken as reported in that table, and D and trimming were inferred from the DNA itself. This sample holds some 110,000 clones; around 80% were observed only once. About 6.6% of the sample is held by the ten biggest clonotypes.

Whole blood was collected in K2EDTA tubes by collaborating institutions according to the institutions' own protocols. For TCRbeta analysis, collaborators shipped samples in one of three forms: frozen whole blood, isolated PBMCs, or DNA extracted from either of those sample types. This TCR derives from a man aged 65 to 85 with acute or convalescent COVID-19. The sequenced sample was peripheral blood. The rearranged segments are TRBV2 and TRBJ2-3, and 10 junctional nucleotides match TRBD1. In nucleotide form, the sequence is TGTGCCAGCAGTGGACAGGGGGCAGCGGATACGCAGTATTTT. Its protein product is CASSGQGAADTQYF.